This TCR beta chain was retrieved from a study of regulatory T cells in long-lasting Graves disease. Study results and limitations: Newly diagnosed Graves' patients had higher TCR diversity than persistent ones.

This clonotype was seen at least ten times. Its antigen is not identified. Library construction for TCR beta used iRepertoire HTBI primers and Arm-PCR of CDR3 regions. TCRdb fed the multiplex PCR reads into MiXCR, producing one record per CDR3 protein. The data show some 330,000 distinct CDR3 sequences, roughly 25% seen once. Time point noted: persistent/refractory GD, antithyroid drugs over 5 years with positive TRAb. Extracted RNA from PBMCs served as the source of the TCR library. The sample in question was peripheral blood mononuclear cells (PBMCs), obtained when the disease was refractory, from a patient treated with antithyroid drugs. The source is a woman aged 40-49 years with Graves disease.

CDR3 amino acids: CASSYSLPALGANVLTF. DNA for the CDR3: TGTGCCAGCAGTTATTCCCTCCCAGCTCTTGGGGCCAACGTCCTGACTTTC. This chain connects TRBV6-5 to TRBJ2-6; D uncertain. Germline-derived CDR1 and CDR2 are MNHEY and SVGAGI. The CDR3 consists of 17 residues. Deletions cut 3 bases from V and 3 bases from J, with 15 bases between.